The rows below give T cell receptor beta chains drawn from one sample of a study of shared clonotypes between healthy human individuals. Generated by immunoSEQ multiplex PCR, the TCRdb table keeps only in-frame clones and is missing some. The table shows roughly 810,000 clones, with around 96% occurring only once. The specimen sequenced was naive CD8+ T cells sorted from blood. These receptors all come from a young man in good health. The CDR3 runs from the conserved cysteine through the conserved F or W. The order of the fields is J gene, clone size, D gene, V gene, CDR3 protein, CDR3 DNA. D genes are given only for firm matches. Only some rows state a clone size, as once, few, many or a class for expanded clones.

J: TRBJ1-3
size: -
D: -
V: TRBV25-1
CDR3: CASSPPGVGGNTIYF
DNA: TGTGCCAGCAGTCCACCAGGGGTCGGGGGAAACACCATATATTTT

J: TRBJ2-1
size: -
D: -
V: TRBV28
CDR3: CASSLRNSYNEQFF
DNA: TGTGCCAGCAGTTTGCGGAACTCCTACAATGAGCAGTTCTTC

J: TRBJ2-1
size: -
D: -
V: TRBV29-1
CDR3: CSVYSGSYNEQFF
DNA: TGCAGCGTTTATAGCGGCTCCTACAATGAGCAGTTCTTC

J: TRBJ2-3
size: -
D: TRBD2
V: TRBV5-1
CDR3: CASSLMSSGRAVFADTQYF
DNA: TGCGCCAGCAGCTTGATGTCTAGCGGGAGGGCCGTATTCGCAGATACGCAGTATTTT

J: TRBJ1-3
size: -
D: -
V: TRBV30
CDR3: CAWEYPRQRSTGNTIYF
DNA: TGTGCCTGGGAGTACCCCCGACAGCGGTCGACGGGAAACACCATATATTTT

J: TRBJ2-7
size: -
D: TRBD2
V: TRBV5-5
CDR3: CASSFSLEGGYEQYF
DNA: TGTGCCAGCAGCTTTTCACTCGAGGGAGGGTACGAGCAGTACTTC

J: TRBJ1-2
size: -
D: TRBD1
V: TRBV27
CDR3: CASRNTGTAYGYTF
DNA: TGTGCCAGCAGAAACACCGGGACAGCCTATGGCTACACCTTC

J: TRBJ1-1
size: once
D: -
V: TRBV6-1
CDR3: CASRIGSFEAFF
DNA: TGTGCCAGCAGAATCGGGTCCTTTGAAGCTTTCTTT

J: TRBJ1-5
size: few
D: -
V: TRBV15
CDR3: CATQMVNQPQHF
DNA: TGTGCCACCCAAATGGTCAATCAGCCCCAGCATTTT

J: TRBJ2-7
size: -
D: TRBD2
V: TRBV28
CDR3: CASSFIGLVSEQYF
DNA: TGTGCCAGCAGTTTCATTGGACTAGTCTCCGAGCAGTACTTC

J: TRBJ2-5
size: -
D: TRBD1
V: TRBV7-9
CDR3: CASSRDRASETQYF
DNA: TGTGCCAGCAGTAGGGACAGGGCATCAGAGACCCAGTACTTC

J: TRBJ1-2
size: -
D: -
V: TRBV6-5
CDR3: CASSYVANQGYTF
DNA: TGTGCCAGCAGTTACGTGGCAAACCAAGGCTACACCTTC

J: TRBJ1-5
size: -
D: -
V: TRBV19
CDR3: CATWEMEGNQPQHF
DNA: TGTGCCACTTGGGAAATGGAGGGCAATCAGCCCCAGCATTTT

J: TRBJ2-7
size: -
D: TRBD1
V: TRBV27
CDR3: CASRGQGTYEQYF
DNA: TGTGCCAGCAGGGGACAGGGGACCTACGAGCAGTACTTC

J: TRBJ1-2
size: once
D: -
V: TRBV7-9
CDR3: CASSSERVPVGYTF
DNA: TGTGCCAGCAGCTCAGAACGGGTCCCCGTTGGCTACACCTTC

J: TRBJ2-7
size: -
D: TRBD2
V: TRBV11-2
CDR3: CASTPGRGRGGRYEQYF
DNA: TGTGCCAGCACCCCGGGTCGGGGCCGGGGGGGACGCTACGAGCAGTACTTC

J: TRBJ1-1
size: -
D: -
V: TRBV19
CDR3: CASSPPPGRRTNTEAFF
DNA: TGTGCCAGTAGTCCCCCCCCGGGACGGAGAACGAACACTGAAGCTTTCTTT

J: TRBJ1-5
size: -
D: -
V: TRBV19
CDR3: CAPPGGDSNQPQHF
DNA: TGTGCCCCCCCCGGTGGGGATAGCAATCAGCCCCAGCATTTT

J: TRBJ2-7
size: -
D: -
V: TRBV4-2
CDR3: CASSPNLGVWYEQYF
DNA: TGTGCCAGCAGCCCGAATTTAGGAGTCTGGTACGAGCAGTACTTC

J: TRBJ1-1
size: -
D: -
V: TRBV27
CDR3: CASSFSSVGTEAFF
DNA: TGTGCCAGCAGTTTTTCGTCAGTGGGCACTGAAGCTTTCTTT

J: TRBJ2-1
size: -
D: -
V: TRBV2
CDR3: CASRGPQGLGFF
DNA: TGTGCCAGCAGGGGCCCACAGGGTTTAGGTTTCTTC

J: TRBJ2-7
size: -
D: -
V: TRBV5-1
CDR3: CASSVPDPTYEQYF
DNA: TGCGCCAGCAGCGTGCCGGACCCCACCTACGAGCAGTACTTC

J: TRBJ2-5
size: -
D: TRBD2
V: TRBV27
CDR3: CASSSGTSGRFSETQYF
DNA: TGTGCCAGCAGTAGCGGGACTAGCGGGAGGTTTTCGGAGACCCAGTACTTC

J: TRBJ2-3
size: -
D: -
V: TRBV30
CDR3: CAWGALAFSTDTQYF
DNA: TGTGCCTGGGGGGCCCTAGCTTTTAGCACAGATACGCAGTATTTT

J: TRBJ1-2
size: -
D: TRBD1
V: TRBV5-4
CDR3: CASLKTGGNYGYTF
DNA: TGTGCCAGCCTTAAGACAGGGGGCAACTATGGCTACACCTTC

J: TRBJ1-2
size: -
D: -
V: TRBV19
CDR3: CASSTDRGPGPFYGYTF
DNA: TGTGCCAGTAGTACCGACCGGGGCCCAGGACCGTTCTATGGCTACACCTTC

J: TRBJ2-3
size: -
D: -
V: TRBV18
CDR3: CASSPKVAVTSTDTQYF
DNA: TGTGCCAGCTCACCAAAAGTAGCAGTAACTAGCACAGATACGCAGTATTTT

J: TRBJ2-1
size: -
D: TRBD2
V: TRBV5-4
CDR3: CASSEPGLAYNEQFF
DNA: TGTGCCAGCAGTGAACCGGGACTAGCGTACAATGAGCAGTTCTTC

J: TRBJ2-7
size: -
D: -
V: TRBV2
CDR3: CASSLFGQTPYEQYF
DNA: TGTGCCAGCAGTCTTTTTGGACAGACACCCTACGAGCAGTACTTC

J: TRBJ1-1
size: -
D: -
V: TRBV15
CDR3: CATSRDGGQPEAFF
DNA: TGTGCCACCAGCAGAGATGGTGGGCAGCCTGAAGCTTTCTTT

J: TRBJ2-7
size: once
D: -
V: TRBV4-2
CDR3: CASSQDPSEFSYEQYF
DNA: TGTGCCAGCAGCCAAGATCCCAGCGAATTCTCCTACGAGCAGTACTTC

J: TRBJ2-1
size: -
D: TRBD1
V: TRBV4-1
CDR3: CASSQAPDRDNEQFF
DNA: TGCGCCAGCAGCCAAGCTCCGGACAGGGACAATGAGCAGTTCTTC

J: TRBJ1-5
size: -
D: -
V: TRBV11-2
CDR3: CASSLGDISPQHF
DNA: TGTGCCAGCAGCTTAGGAGATATCAGCCCCCAGCATTTT

J: TRBJ2-7
size: -
D: TRBD2
V: TRBV19
CDR3: CASSIPGGYEQYF
DNA: TGTGCCAGTAGTATCCCGGGAGGCTACGAGCAGTACTTC

J: TRBJ1-4
size: -
D: TRBD1
V: TRBV15
CDR3: CATSRKTGTANEKLFF
DNA: TGTGCCACCAGCAGAAAAACCGGGACAGCAAATGAAAAACTGTTTTTT

J: TRBJ1-1
size: -
D: -
V: TRBV11-2
CDR3: CASSPTVVDTEAFF
DNA: TGTGCCAGCAGCCCGACAGTCGTTGACACTGAAGCTTTCTTT

J: TRBJ2-7
size: -
D: TRBD1
V: TRBV5-4
CDR3: CASSYTTGGNYEQYF
DNA: TGTGCCAGCAGCTACACGACAGGGGGGAACTACGAGCAGTACTTC

J: TRBJ1-1
size: once
D: TRBD1
V: TRBV5-1
CDR3: CASSPGTGDTEAFF
DNA: TGCGCCAGCAGCCCCGGGACAGGGGACACTGAAGCTTTCTTT

J: TRBJ1-1
size: -
D: -
V: TRBV4-1
CDR3: CASSQDPGLATEAFF
DNA: TGCGCCAGCAGCCAAGATCCAGGGTTGGCCACTGAAGCTTTCTTT

J: TRBJ2-2
size: -
D: TRBD1
V: TRBV9
CDR3: CASSVGTGNTGELFF
DNA: TGTGCCAGCAGCGTCGGGACAGGGAACACCGGGGAGCTGTTTTTT

J: TRBJ2-7
size: -
D: -
V: TRBV5-1
CDR3: CASSLSRGLSYEQYF
DNA: TGCGCCAGCAGCTTGAGCAGGGGACTTTCCTACGAGCAGTACTTC

J: TRBJ2-7
size: once
D: -
V: TRBV9
CDR3: CASSVGGGRYNEQYF
DNA: TGTGCCAGCAGCGTAGGTGGGGGGAGATACAACGAGCAGTACTTC

J: TRBJ1-2
size: -
D: TRBD1
V: TRBV7-3
CDR3: CASSSLGTGPYGYTF
DNA: TGTGCCAGCAGTTCCCTCGGGACAGGGCCCTATGGCTACACCTTC

J: TRBJ2-7
size: -
D: -
V: TRBV29-1
CDR3: CSGEILGEQYF
DNA: TGCAGCGGTGAAATCTTGGGGGAGCAGTACTTC

J: TRBJ2-7
size: -
D: -
V: TRBV7-9
CDR3: CASSPPSGTPTYEQYF
DNA: TGTGCCAGCAGCCCCCCCTCCGGGACACCGACCTACGAGCAGTACTTC

J: TRBJ1-4
size: once
D: TRBD1
V: TRBV6-5
CDR3: CASIGTGVGEKLFF
DNA: TGTGCCAGCATAGGGACAGGGGTGGGGGAAAAACTGTTTTTT

J: TRBJ2-7
size: -
D: -
V: TRBV7-8
CDR3: CASRSTLAGEQYF
DNA: TGTGCCAGCAGGTCGACACTAGCAGGCGAGCAGTACTTC

J: TRBJ1-3
size: -
D: -
V: TRBV29-1
CDR3: CSVEVVGSGSGNTIYF
DNA: TGCAGCGTTGAAGTTGTGGGGTCAGGCTCTGGAAACACCATATATTTT

J: TRBJ1-1
size: -
D: -
V: TRBV7-8
CDR3: CASSPPPEAFF
DNA: TGTGCCAGCAGCCCCCCCCCTGAAGCTTTCTTT

J: TRBJ2-3
size: few
D: TRBD1
V: TRBV10-1
CDR3: CASSPQGPGTDTQYF
DNA: TGCGCCAGCAGTCCACAGGGGCCAGGCACAGATACGCAGTATTTT

J: TRBJ2-7
size: -
D: -
V: TRBV7-9
CDR3: CASSLVPDEQYF
DNA: TGTGCCAGCAGCTTAGTCCCGGACGAGCAGTACTTC

J: TRBJ2-1
size: once
D: -
V: TRBV9
CDR3: CASSVGVGGEQFF
DNA: TGTGCCAGCAGCGTAGGAGTTGGAGGTGAGCAGTTCTTC

J: TRBJ2-1
size: -
D: TRBD2
V: TRBV6-4
CDR3: CASSVRLAGYNEQFF
DNA: TGTGCCAGCAGTGTTCGTCTAGCGGGGTACAATGAGCAGTTCTTC

J: TRBJ1-1
size: once
D: TRBD1
V: TRBV5-1
CDR3: CASSLDRGMNTEAFF
DNA: TGCGCCAGCAGCTTGGACAGGGGAATGAACACTGAAGCTTTCTTT

J: TRBJ2-7
size: -
D: -
V: TRBV27
CDR3: CASSNSIYEQYF
DNA: TGTGCCAGCAGCAATTCGATCTACGAGCAGTACTTC